This passage covers 9 T cell receptor beta chains from one sample sequenced in a study of OX40 agonist ivuxolimab in advanced cancers. TCRdb keeps only in-frame clones here, not all; method: immunoSEQ multiplex PCR. The profile covers about 57,000 clones, with under 85% appearing a single time and approximately 2.8% taken by the ten largest. The source was CD4+ or CD8+ T cells sorted from blood, collected in a trial of the OX40 agonist ivuxolimab. Every receptor here comes from an adult with an advanced solid tumor such as melanoma, head and neck, liver or kidney cancer.

V usage is TRBV30 and J usage is TRBJ2-3, with 12 bases that match TRBD2. After removal of 1 base from V and 1 base from J, the junction contained 3 bases not matched to a gene. CDR3 length: 16 amino acids. The germline gives CDR1 GTSNPN, CDR2 SVGIG (reference sequence). CDR3: CAWSGRLAGGTDTQYF. In nucleotides, the CDR3 is TGTGCCTGGAGTGGAAGACTAGCGGGGGGCACAGATACGCAGTATTTT.

This chain connects TRBV2 to TRBJ1-5; maybe TRBD1 (5 bases). CDR3 length equals 14 residues. V lost 2 bases, J lost 5 bases, and 10 bases lay in between. In germline, CDR1 is SNHLY, CDR2 FYNNEI. The CDR3 spells CASSEQGGDQPQHF. CDR3 DNA sequence: TGTGCCAGCAGTGAACAGGGTGGCGATCAGCCCCAGCATTTT. Combining the CDR3 with reference TRBV2 and TRBJ1-5 gives the whole variable domain EPEVTQTPSHQVTQMGQEVILRCVPISNHLYFYWYRQILGQKVEFLVSFYNNEISEKSEIFDDQFSVERPDGSNFTLKIRSTKLEDSAMYFCASSEQGGDQPQHFGDGTRLSIL.

The chain recombines TRBV9 with TRBJ2-6, with 7 bases that match TRBD1. Germline loops: CDR1 SGDLS, CDR2 YYNGEE. This CDR3 spans 16 amino acids. With V trimmed by 3 bases and J by 2 bases, 5 bases remained unmatched. Written as DNA, the CDR3 is TGTGCCAGCAGCGCCGAAACAGGGGCTGGGGCCAACGTCCTGACTTTC. Protein product: CASSAETGAGANVLTF.

The chain employs TRBV18 and TRBJ2-3, with 8 bases matching TRBD2. CDR3 length: 16 amino acids. The J segment lost 2 bases and the V segment lost 4 bases, leaving 8 bases of the junction unmatched. Germline V gives CDR1 KGHSH, CDR2 LQKENI. The CDR3 here is CASSLSGGRPTDTQYF. The CDR3 nucleotides read TGTGCCAGCTCACTCTCCGGCGGGAGGCCCACAGATACGCAGTATTTT.

The V and J genes are TRBV11-1 and TRBJ1-1; a possible D gene is TRBD1 (6 bases). Trimming stripped 7 bases from V and 1 base from J, with 16 bases between. This CDR3 spans 15 amino acids. CDR1 and CDR2 from the germline V gene are SGHAT and FQDESV (reference sequence). CDR3 coding DNA: TGTGCCAGCATTTTCCGGGGGGCTCCGAACACTGAAGCTTTCTTT. Translation gives CASIFRGAPNTEAFF.

This sequence joins TRBV27 and TRBJ2-7; 10 nucleotides match TRBD1. The CDR3 has 15 amino acids. V lost 8 bases, J lost 3 bases, and 10 bases stayed unmatched. From germline, CDR1 is MNHEY and CDR2 SMNVEV (reference sequence). The CDR3 sequence: CASSLAGTGVYEQYF. The CDR3 region has the DNA TGTGCCAGCTCCCTCGCCGGGACAGGGGTCTACGAGCAGTACTTC.

This clone showed up just once. The V gene is TRBV6-1, the J gene TRBJ2-1, with 7 bases identical to TRBD2. Germline V gene sequence: CDR1 MNHNS, CDR2 SASEGT. Trimming cost V 2 bases and J 4 bases; bases outside gene matches: 5. CDR3 length: 15 residues. For the CDR3, the DNA is TGTGCCAGCAGTGAATGGAGCGGGACTTACAATGAGCAGTTCTTC. The encoded protein is CASSEWSGTYNEQFF.

A note on this clone: Other DNA variants within this sample encode the same CDR3. The rearrangement links TRBV2 to TRBJ1-5; TRBD1 matches at 7 bases. Per the germline V gene, CDR1 is SNHLY and CDR2 is FYNNEI. This CDR3 is 13 amino acids long. The V gene end was trimmed by 5 bases and the J gene end by 7 bases; junction bases not matched to a gene: 5. In DNA, the CDR3 is TGTGCCAGCAGTCCACAGGGGAGGCAGCCCCAGCATTTT. It codes for CASSPQGRQPQHF.

The V gene is TRBV6-5, the J gene TRBJ1-5, with D perhaps TRBD1 (6 bases). The CDR3 has 14 amino acids. Germline V lookup: CDR1 MNHEY, CDR2 SVGAGI. With 6 bases removed from V and 5 bases from J, the gap between germline ends came to 14 bases. As DNA, the CDR3 is TGTGCCAGCAGCAACTTACAGGGCCATCAGCCCCAGCATTTT. The encoded protein is CASSNLQGHQPQHF.